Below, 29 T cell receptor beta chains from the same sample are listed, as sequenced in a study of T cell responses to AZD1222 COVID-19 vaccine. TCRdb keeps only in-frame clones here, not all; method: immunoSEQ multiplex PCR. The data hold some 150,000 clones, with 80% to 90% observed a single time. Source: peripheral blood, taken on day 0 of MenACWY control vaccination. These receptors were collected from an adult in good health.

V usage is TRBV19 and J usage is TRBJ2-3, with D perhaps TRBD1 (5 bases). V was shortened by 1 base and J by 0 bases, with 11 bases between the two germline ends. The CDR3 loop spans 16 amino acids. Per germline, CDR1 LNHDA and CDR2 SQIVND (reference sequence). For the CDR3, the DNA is TGTGCCAGTAGTATAGGCCAGGGAACTAGCACAGATACGCAGTATTTT. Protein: CASSIGQGTSTDTQYF.

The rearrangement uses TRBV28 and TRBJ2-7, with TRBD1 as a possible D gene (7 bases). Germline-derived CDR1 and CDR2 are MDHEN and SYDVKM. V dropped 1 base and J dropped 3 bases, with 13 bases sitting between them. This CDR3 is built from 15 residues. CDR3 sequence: CASSLFGQGGYEQYV. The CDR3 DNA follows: TGTGCCAGCAGTTTATTCGGGCAGGGGGGCTACGAGCAGTACGTC.

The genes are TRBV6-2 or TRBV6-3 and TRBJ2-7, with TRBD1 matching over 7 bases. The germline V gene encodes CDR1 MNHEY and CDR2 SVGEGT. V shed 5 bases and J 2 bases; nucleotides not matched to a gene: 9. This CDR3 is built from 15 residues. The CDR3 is CASSTATGIPYEQYF. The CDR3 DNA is TGTGCCAGCAGTACTGCGACAGGGATCCCCTACGAGCAGTACTTC.

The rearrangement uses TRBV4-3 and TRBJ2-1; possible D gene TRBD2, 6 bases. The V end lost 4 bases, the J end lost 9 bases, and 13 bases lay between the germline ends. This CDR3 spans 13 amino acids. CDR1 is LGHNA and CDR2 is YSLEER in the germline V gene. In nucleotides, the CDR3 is TGCGCCAGCAGCCCTGGACTAACGGGTGAGCAGTTCTTC. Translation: CASSPGLTGEQFF.

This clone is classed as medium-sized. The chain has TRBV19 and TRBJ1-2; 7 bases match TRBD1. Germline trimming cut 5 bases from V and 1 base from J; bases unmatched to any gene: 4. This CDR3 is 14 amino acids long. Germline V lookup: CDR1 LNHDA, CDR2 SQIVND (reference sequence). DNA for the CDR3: TGTGCCAGTAGTGGACAGGTTTATAACTATGGCTACACCTTC. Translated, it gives CASSGQVYNYGYTF.

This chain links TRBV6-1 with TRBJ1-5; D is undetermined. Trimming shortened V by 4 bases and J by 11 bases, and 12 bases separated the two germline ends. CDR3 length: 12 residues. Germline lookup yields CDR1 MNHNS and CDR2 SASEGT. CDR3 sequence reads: CASSVRVTAQHF. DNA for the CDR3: TGTGCCAGCAGTGTTCGCGTGACGGCCCAGCATTTT.

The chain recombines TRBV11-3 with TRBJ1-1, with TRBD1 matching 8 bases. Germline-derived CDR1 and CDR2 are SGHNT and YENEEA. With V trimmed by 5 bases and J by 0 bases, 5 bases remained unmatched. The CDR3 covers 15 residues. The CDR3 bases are TGTGCCAGCAGCCATCGACAGGGGATGAACACTGAAGCTTTCTTT. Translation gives CASSHRQGMNTEAFF.

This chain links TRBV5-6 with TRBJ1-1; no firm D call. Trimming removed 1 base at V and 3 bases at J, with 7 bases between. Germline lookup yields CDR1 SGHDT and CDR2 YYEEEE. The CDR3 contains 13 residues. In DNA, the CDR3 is TGTGCCAGCAGCTTGTCGGTGGACACTGAAGCTTTCTTT. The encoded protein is CASSLSVDTEAFF.

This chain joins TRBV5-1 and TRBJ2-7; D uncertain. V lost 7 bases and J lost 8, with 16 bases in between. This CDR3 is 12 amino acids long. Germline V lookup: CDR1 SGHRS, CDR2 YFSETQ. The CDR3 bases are TGCGCCAGCCTGCTCTGGACCCCGAAGCAGTACTTC. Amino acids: CASLLWTPKQYF.

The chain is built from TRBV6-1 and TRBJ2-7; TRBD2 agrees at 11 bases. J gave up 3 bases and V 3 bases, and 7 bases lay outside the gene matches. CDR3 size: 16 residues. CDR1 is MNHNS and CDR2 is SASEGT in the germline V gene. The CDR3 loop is CASSETRLAGHYEQYF. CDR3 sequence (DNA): TGTGCCAGCAGTGAGACCCGACTAGCGGGGCACTACGAGCAGTACTTC.

The CDR3 loop is CAWSVRGVGYGYTF. CDR3 bases: TGTGCCTGGAGTGTACGGGGGGTTGGTTATGGCTACACCTTC. The chain has TRBV30 and TRBJ1-2; tentative D call: TRBD1 (5 bases). V shed 0 bases and J shed 5 bases, with 13 bases lying between them. The CDR3 length is 14 residues. Germline CDR1 is GTSNPN and CDR2 is SVGIG (reference sequence).

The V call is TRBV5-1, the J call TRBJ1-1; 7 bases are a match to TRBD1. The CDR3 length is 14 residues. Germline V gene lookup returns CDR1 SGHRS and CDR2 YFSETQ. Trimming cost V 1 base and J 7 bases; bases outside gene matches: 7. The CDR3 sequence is CASSLYRGPGEAFF. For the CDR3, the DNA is TGCGCCAGCAGCTTGTACAGGGGTCCGGGTGAAGCTTTCTTT.

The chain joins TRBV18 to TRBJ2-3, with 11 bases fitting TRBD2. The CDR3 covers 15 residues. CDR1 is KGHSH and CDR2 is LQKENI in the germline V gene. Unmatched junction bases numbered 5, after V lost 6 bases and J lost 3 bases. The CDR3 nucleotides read TGTGCCAGCTCCACTAGCGGGAGCGGAACAGATACGCAGTATTTT. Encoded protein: CASSTSGSGTDTQYF.

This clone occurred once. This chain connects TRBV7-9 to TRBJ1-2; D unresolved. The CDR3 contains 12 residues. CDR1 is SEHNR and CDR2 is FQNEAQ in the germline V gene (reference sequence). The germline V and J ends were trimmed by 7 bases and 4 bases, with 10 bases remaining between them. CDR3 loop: CASTFNPYGYTF. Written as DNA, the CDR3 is TGTGCCAGCACCTTCAACCCCTATGGCTACACCTTC. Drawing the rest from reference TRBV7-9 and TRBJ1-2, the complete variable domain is DTGVSQNPRHKITKRGQNVTFRCDPISEHNRLYWYRQTLGQGPEFLTYFQNEAQLEKSRLLSDRFSAERPKGSFSTLEIQRTEQGDSAMYLCASTFNPYGYTFGSGTRLTVV.

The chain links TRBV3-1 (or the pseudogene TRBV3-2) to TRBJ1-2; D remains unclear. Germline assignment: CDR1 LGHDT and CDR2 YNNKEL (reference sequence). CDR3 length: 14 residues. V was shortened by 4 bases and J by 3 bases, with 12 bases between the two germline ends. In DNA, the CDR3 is TGTGCCAGCAGCCCTTCCAACCGCCACTATGGCTACACCTTC. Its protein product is CASSPSNRHYGYTF.

CDR3 amino acids: CASSRGGPLHF. The DNA of the CDR3 is TGTGCCAGCAGTCGCGGGGGACCCCTCCACTTT. This chain links TRBV6-5 with TRBJ1-6, with D tentatively TRBD1 (5 bases). V shed 5 bases and J shed 12 bases, with 8 bases lying between them. The germline CDR1 and CDR2 sequences are MNHEY and SVGAGI. This CDR3 region has 11 residues.

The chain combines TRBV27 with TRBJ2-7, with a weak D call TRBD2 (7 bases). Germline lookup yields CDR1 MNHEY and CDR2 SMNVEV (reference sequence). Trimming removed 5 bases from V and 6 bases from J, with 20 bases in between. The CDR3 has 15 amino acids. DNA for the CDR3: TGTGCCAGCAGTGCACGGGGGGACATTTACTCCGAGCAGTACTTC. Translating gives CASSARGDIYSEQYF.

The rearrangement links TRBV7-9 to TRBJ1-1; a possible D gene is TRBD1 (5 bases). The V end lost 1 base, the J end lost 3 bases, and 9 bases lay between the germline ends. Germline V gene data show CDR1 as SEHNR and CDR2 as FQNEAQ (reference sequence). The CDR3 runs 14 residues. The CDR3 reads CASSLGRGDTEAFF. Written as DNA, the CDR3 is TGTGCCAGCAGCTTAGGGAGGGGAGACACTGAAGCTTTCTTT.

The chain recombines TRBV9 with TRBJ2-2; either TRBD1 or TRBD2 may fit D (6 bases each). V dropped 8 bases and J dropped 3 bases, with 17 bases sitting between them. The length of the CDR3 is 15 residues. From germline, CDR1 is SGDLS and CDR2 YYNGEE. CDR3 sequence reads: CASSFTGTYTGELFF. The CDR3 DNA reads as TGTGCCAGTTCTTTTACAGGGACTTACACCGGGGAGCTGTTTTTT.

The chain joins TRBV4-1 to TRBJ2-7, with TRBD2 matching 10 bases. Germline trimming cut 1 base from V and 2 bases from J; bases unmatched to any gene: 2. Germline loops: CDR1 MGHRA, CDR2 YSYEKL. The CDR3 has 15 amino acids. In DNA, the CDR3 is TGCGCCAGCAGCCAAGTAGCGGGGGGACCCTACGAGCAGTACGTC. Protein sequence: CASSQVAGGPYEQYV.

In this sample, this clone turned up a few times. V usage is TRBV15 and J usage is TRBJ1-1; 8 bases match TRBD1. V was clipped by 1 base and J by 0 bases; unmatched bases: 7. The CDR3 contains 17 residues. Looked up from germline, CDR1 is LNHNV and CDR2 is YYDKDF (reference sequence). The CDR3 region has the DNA TGTGCCACCAGCAGAGTCAGGGGGCTAAATCTGAACACTGAAGCTTTCTTT. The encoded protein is CATSRVRGLNLNTEAFF.

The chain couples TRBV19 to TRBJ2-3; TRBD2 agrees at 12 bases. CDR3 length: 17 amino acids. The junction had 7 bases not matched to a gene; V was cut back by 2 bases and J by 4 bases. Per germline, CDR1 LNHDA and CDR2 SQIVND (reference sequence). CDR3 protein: CASSILGLAGLADTQYF. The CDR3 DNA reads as TGTGCCAGTAGTATACTAGGACTAGCGGGATTGGCAGATACGCAGTATTTT.

The CDR3, as DNA: TGTGCCTTCCAGCGGACTACAGACTATGGCTACACCTTC. Protein: CAFQRTTDYGYTF. The chain combines TRBV2 with TRBJ1-2; D gene ambiguous. Per the germline V gene, CDR1 is SNHLY and CDR2 is FYNNEI. V was pared by 11 bases and J by 3 bases, with 16 bases between. The CDR3 sequence is 13 residues long.

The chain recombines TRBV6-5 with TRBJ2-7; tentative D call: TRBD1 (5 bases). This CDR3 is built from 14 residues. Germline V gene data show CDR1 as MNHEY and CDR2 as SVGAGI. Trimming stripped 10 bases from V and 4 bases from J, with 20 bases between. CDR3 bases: TGTGCCACCCTATCTGGTATCTCAGGGTACGAGCAGTACGTC. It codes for CATLSGISGYEQYV.

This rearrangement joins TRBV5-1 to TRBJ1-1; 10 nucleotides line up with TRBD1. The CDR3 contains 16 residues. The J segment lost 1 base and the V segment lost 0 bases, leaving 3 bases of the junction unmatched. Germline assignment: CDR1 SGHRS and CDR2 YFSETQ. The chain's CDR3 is CASSLEGQGRNTEAFF. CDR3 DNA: TGCGCCAGCAGCTTGGAGGGACAGGGGAGGAACACTGAAGCTTTCTTT. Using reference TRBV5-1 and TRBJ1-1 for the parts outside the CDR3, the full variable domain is KAGVTQTPRYLIKTRGQQVTLSCSPISGHRSVSWYQQTPGQGLQFLFEYFSETQRNKGNFPGRFSGRQFSNSRSEMNVSTLELGDSALYLCASSLEGQGRNTEAFFGQGTRLTVV.

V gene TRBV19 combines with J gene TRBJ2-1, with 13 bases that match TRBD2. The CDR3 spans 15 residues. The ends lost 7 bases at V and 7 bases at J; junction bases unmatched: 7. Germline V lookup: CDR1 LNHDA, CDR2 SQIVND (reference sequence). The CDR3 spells CASTSGLAGDNEQFF. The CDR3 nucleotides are TGTGCCAGTACCTCAGGACTAGCGGGGGATAATGAGCAGTTCTTC.

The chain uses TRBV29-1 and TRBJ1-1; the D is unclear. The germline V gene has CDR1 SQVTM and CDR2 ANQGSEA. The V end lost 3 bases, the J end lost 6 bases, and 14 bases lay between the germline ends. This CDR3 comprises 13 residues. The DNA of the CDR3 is TGCAGCGTTGAGAATCCCGGAGGCGCTGAAGCTTTCTTT. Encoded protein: CSVENPGGAEAFF.

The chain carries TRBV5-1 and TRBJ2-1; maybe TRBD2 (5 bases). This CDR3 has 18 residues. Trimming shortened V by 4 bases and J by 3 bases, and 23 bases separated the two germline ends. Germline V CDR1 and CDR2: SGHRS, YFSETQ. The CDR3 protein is CASSVGPQPPRDYNEQFF. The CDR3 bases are TGCGCCAGCAGCGTCGGGCCACAGCCACCCCGGGACTACAATGAGCAGTTCTTC.

The CDR3 DNA is TGCGCCAGCAGCTTGGATACAGGGGACCTTGAAGCTTTCTTT. It translates to CASSLDTGDLEAFF. The genes are TRBV5-1 and TRBJ1-1, with TRBD1 matching 7 bases. Germline CDR1 and CDR2: SGHRS and YFSETQ. The V and J ends lost 0 bases and 7 bases, in that order; junction bases with no gene match: 6. The CDR3 totals 14 residues.